The 27 T cell receptor beta chains in this list originate from one sample, sequenced in a study of T cells after yellow fever vaccination (dated by TCRdb to between 2018 and 2021). Library creation used 5' RACE. Sequencing relied on an Illumina HiSeq 2500. TCRdb reran the public reads through fastp at Q25 and MiXCR, keeping productive beta chains. Identical CDR3 protein sequences are pooled into one entry, listed with their most common genes and DNA. Counted in this sample were a few hundred thousand distinct CDR3 sequences; about 15% of them appeared once. Clones ranked in the top ten supply 15% to 20% of the sample. The sample's treatment or condition label is to be understood as: live attenuated yellow fever vaccine strain. Sequencing used PBMCs, obtained 5 days after the first yellow fever vaccination. These TCRs come from a man between 18 and 35 years old who received the YFV17D yellow fever vaccine.

This clonotype was counted a few times. The chain recombines TRBV6-2 or TRBV6-3 with TRBJ2-2; D is unresolved. Trimming stripped 6 bases from V and 1 base from J, with 12 bases between. CDR3 length: 15 residues. Germline values: CDR1 MNHEY, CDR2 SVGEGT. DNA of the CDR3: TGTGCCAGCAGCTACGTGGTAGGGAACACCGGGGAGCTGTTTTTT. Its translation: CASSYVVGNTGELFF.

This clonotype occurred once. This chain joins TRBV7-2 and TRBJ2-3, with no clear D. V lost 1 base and J lost 1, with 6 bases in between. Looked up from germline, CDR1 is SGHTA and CDR2 is FQGNSA. This CDR3 is 14 amino acids long. CDR3 DNA sequence: TGTGCCAGCAGCTTAGACGCAGGCACAGATACGCAGTATTTT. This codes for CASSLDAGTDTQYF.

The gene calls are TRBV4-3 and TRBJ1-2; 7 bases line up with TRBD1. Germline CDR1 reads LGHNA; CDR2 reads YSLEER. The CDR3 length is 14 residues. V dropped 6 bases and J dropped 8; count of bases not matched to a gene: 12. The CDR3 is CASSTDRALGGYTF. The DNA for the CDR3 is TGCGCCAGCAGTACCGACAGGGCCCTAGGAGGCTACACCTTC.

There are a few counts of this clonotype. This chain links TRBV11-1 with TRBJ2-5; 9 bases are a match to TRBD2. This CDR3 has 17 amino acids. Germline V gene lookup returns CDR1 SGHAT and CDR2 FQDESV (reference sequence). The trim removed 4 bases at V and 4 bases at J, leaving 13 bases unmatched. This CDR3 reads CASSSDWRGGVLETQYF. The CDR3 coding sequence is TGTGCCAGCAGCTCCGACTGGCGGGGGGGCGTATTAGAGACCCAGTACTTC.

V and J are TRBV20-1 and TRBJ2-2; possible D gene TRBD2, 6 bases. Germline assignment: CDR1 DFQATT and CDR2 SNEGSKA (reference sequence). There are 16 residues in the CDR3. The V end was cut by 1 base, the J end by 5 bases, with 17 bases between. The CDR3 is CSARVVDGGRTGELFF. As DNA, the CDR3 is TGCAGTGCTAGAGTAGTCGATGGAGGGCGGACCGGGGAGCTGTTTTTT.

This clonotype appeared many times. The chain couples TRBV4-3 to TRBJ2-3; 10 bases agree with TRBD2. The CDR3 spans 17 residues. The germline V gene encodes CDR1 LGHNA and CDR2 YSLEER. Trimming at V came to 4 bases and at J to 1 base, leaving 8 bases not matched to a gene. The CDR3 coding sequence is TGCGCCAGCAGCCCCTCTAGCGGGGGATTTGGCACAGATACGCAGTATTTT. It is translated as CASSPSSGGFGTDTQYF.

This clonotype showed up just a few times. The J gene is TRBJ1-2, the V gene TRBV6-5; D remains ambiguous. Trimming stripped 2 bases from V and 2 bases from J, with 6 bases between. CDR3 length equals 13 residues. Germline V gene lookup returns CDR1 MNHEY and CDR2 SVGAGI. The CDR3 DNA follows: TGTGCCAGCAGTTACGTAATGAACTATGGCTACACCTTC. Its protein is CASSYVMNYGYTF.

This clonotype was seen a few times. The chain is built from TRBV6-5 and TRBJ2-1; D possibly matches TRBD1 or TRBD2 (5 bases each). The CDR3 runs to 16 residues. The V and J ends lost 2 bases and 0 bases respectively, with 11 bases between them. CDR1 is MNHEY and CDR2 is SVGAGI in the germline V gene. CDR3: CASSYAGTGSYNEQFF. The CDR3 DNA is TGTGCCAGCAGTTACGCAGGGACGGGCTCCTACAATGAGCAGTTCTTC.

This clonotype is a singleton in its sample. The chain is built from TRBV7-2 and TRBJ1-2; 7 positions match TRBD1. CDR1 and CDR2 (germline): SGHTA, FQGNSA. With V trimmed by 1 base and J by 9 bases, 11 bases remained unmatched. This CDR3 is built from 15 residues. CDR3 sequence: CASSLDQGGTISYTF. The CDR3 region has the DNA TGTGCCAGCAGCTTAGATCAGGGGGGAACTATAAGCTACACCTTC.

V is TRBV5-1 and J is TRBJ2-5; D assignment may be TRBD1 or TRBD2 (5 bases each). The germline V gene has CDR1 SGHRS and CDR2 YFSETQ. V lost 0 bases and J lost 1, with 10 bases in between. The CDR3 has 15 amino acids. The CDR3 sequence: CASSLAAGTQETQYF. The CDR3, as DNA: TGCGCCAGCAGCTTGGCGGCAGGGACCCAAGAGACCCAGTACTTC.

This clonotype was observed a handful of times. The chain carries TRBV4-2 and TRBJ1-1; TRBD1 agrees at 8 bases. V lost 0 bases, J lost 2 bases, and 2 bases stayed unmatched. The CDR3 contains 15 residues. Germline CDR1 and CDR2: LGHNA and YNFKEQ. The CDR3 region is CASSQEGQANTEAFF. CDR3 coding DNA: TGTGCCAGCAGCCAAGAGGGACAGGCCAACACTGAAGCTTTCTTT.

The sample holds a few counts of this clonotype. The V gene is TRBV9, the J gene TRBJ2-1; 7 positions agree with TRBD2. Unmatched junction bases numbered 11, after V lost 6 bases and J lost 8 bases. This CDR3 is 14 amino acids long. CDR1 and CDR2 (germline): SGDLS, YYNGEE. The CDR3 sequence is CASTSGGLGYEQFF. The CDR3 coding sequence is TGTGCCAGCACCTCAGGAGGACTAGGCTATGAGCAGTTCTTC.

The sample holds a few counts of this clonotype. This sequence joins TRBV2 and TRBJ2-1; 9 nucleotides line up with TRBD1. This CDR3 is 15 amino acids long. The V segment lost 2 bases and the J segment 5 bases; nucleotides outside the gene matches: 4. CDR1 and CDR2 from the germline V gene are SNHLY and FYNNEI. The chain's CDR3 is CASSELGQGNNEQFF. The CDR3 DNA is TGTGCCAGCAGTGAACTGGGACAGGGCAACAATGAGCAGTTCTTC.

This clonotype was detected once. The V gene is TRBV7-6, the J gene TRBJ1-6; D not resolved. The CDR3 totals 15 residues. Germline V gene lookup returns CDR1 SGHVS and CDR2 FNYEAQ. V was cut by 2 bases and J by 5 bases, with 10 bases left in between. The CDR3 region has the DNA TGTGCCAGCAGCTTAAGGTGGTCGGATAATTCACCCCTCCACTTT. Translated, it gives CASSLRWSDNSPLHF.

This clonotype was seen more than once but under ten times. The chain employs TRBV9 and TRBJ2-4; a weak D match, TRBD1 (6 bases). The germline V gene has CDR1 SGDLS and CDR2 YYNGEE. The length of the CDR3 is 16 residues. The germline V and J ends were trimmed by 3 bases and 6 bases, with 19 bases remaining between them. This CDR3 reads CASSDRTDFDGNIQYF. CDR3 nucleotide sequence: TGTGCCAGCAGCGACCGGACAGATTTTGATGGAAACATTCAGTACTTC. Complete variable domain (other parts from reference TRBV9 and TRBJ2-4): DSGVTQTPKHLITATGQRVTLRCSPRSGDLSVYWYQQSLDQGLQFLIQYYNGEERAKGNILERFSAQQFPDLHSELNLSSLELGDSALYFCASSDRTDFDGNIQYFGAGTRLSVL.

This chain uses TRBV18 with TRBJ2-7; D may be TRBD2 (7 bases). CDR3 length: 13 residues. The germline CDR1 and CDR2 sequences are KGHSH and LQKENI. With 2 bases removed from V and 5 bases from J, the gap between germline ends came to 10 bases. CDR3 DNA: TGTGCCAGCTCACCATGGGAGGGGGACGAGCAGTACGTC. It codes for CASSPWEGDEQYV.

The chain has TRBV5-1 and TRBJ2-7; D uncertain. V was clipped by 0 bases and J by 9 bases, with 7 bases between them. Looked up from germline, CDR1 is SGHRS and CDR2 is YFSETQ. The CDR3 has 11 residues. CDR3: CASSLARRQYF. The CDR3 region has the DNA TGCGCCAGCAGCTTGGCGAGACGGCAGTACTTC. The whole variable domain, filled in from reference TRBV5-1 and TRBJ2-7, reads KAGVTQTPRYLIKTRGQQVTLSCSPISGHRSVSWYQQTPGQGLQFLFEYFSETQRNKGNFPGRFSGRQFSNSRSEMNVSTLELGDSALYLCASSLARRQYFGPGTRLTVT.

The rearrangement uses TRBV28 and TRBJ1-5, with 8 bases matching TRBD1. Trimming took 3 bases from V and 3 from J; bases not matched to a gene: 4. Germline V lookup: CDR1 MDHEN, CDR2 SYDVKM. The CDR3 length is 15 residues. The CDR3 DNA reads as TGTGCCAGCAGTTTCGGACAGGGAGTCAATCAGCCCCAGCATTTT. This encodes CASSFGQGVNQPQHF.

This clonotype was counted between two and nine times. V and J are TRBV7-9 and TRBJ2-7, with a possible D match to TRBD1 (5 bases). Per the germline V gene, CDR1 is SEHNR and CDR2 is FQNEAQ (reference sequence). V lost 1 base, J lost 3 bases, and 13 bases lay in between. This CDR3 region has 15 residues. This CDR3 reads CASSLVQRGHYEQYF. The CDR3 DNA is TGTGCCAGCAGCTTAGTACAGCGAGGACACTACGAGCAGTACTTC.

This clonotype has only a few counts. V and J are TRBV9 and TRBJ2-2; 9 bases line up with TRBD2. CDR3 size: 14 residues. Germline lookup yields CDR1 SGDLS and CDR2 YYNGEE. Trimming cost V 7 bases and J 8 bases; bases outside gene matches: 9. For the CDR3, the DNA is TGTGCCAGCTGCCTGGGCCTAGCGGGGGGGGAGCTGTTTTTT. It yields the protein CASCLGLAGGELFF.

This chain links TRBV3-1 with TRBJ2-1; D possibly corresponds to TRBD2 (5 bases). This CDR3 is built from 12 residues. Germline values: CDR1 LGHDT, CDR2 YNNKEL (reference sequence). V shed 1 base and J shed 10 bases, with 8 bases lying between them. The chain's CDR3 is CASSQGAGEQFF. In nucleotides, the CDR3 is TGTGCCAGCAGCCAAGGGGCGGGCGAGCAGTTCTTC.

The table lists this clonotype with a few counts. The V and J genes are TRBV5-1 and TRBJ1-1, with no clear D. Germline assignment: CDR1 SGHRS and CDR2 YFSETQ. Trimming stripped 6 bases from V and 1 base from J, with 19 bases between. The CDR3 has 16 residues. The DNA for the CDR3 is TGCGCCAGCAACTTAGTCCTCAGGAGTAGGAACACTGAAGCTTTCTTT. Translating it yields CASNLVLRSRNTEAFF.

This chain links TRBV7-9 with TRBJ1-2; weak D call: TRBD1 (6 bases). This CDR3 spans 15 amino acids. The germline V and J ends were trimmed by 5 bases and 2 bases, with 15 bases remaining between them. Germline V gene sequence: CDR1 SEHNR, CDR2 FQNEAQ (reference sequence). CDR3 nucleotide sequence: TGTGCCAGCAGCGTCCAATCCGGGACAAACTATGGCTACACCTTC. As protein: CASSVQSGTNYGYTF.

The rearrangement links TRBV12-3 or TRBV12-4 to TRBJ2-7, with D possibly called TRBD1 or TRBD2 (6 bases each). Trimming cost V 8 bases and J 5 bases, with 16 bases left between them. The CDR3 extends over 13 amino acids. The CDR3 DNA reads as TGTGCCAGCCGGGGGCTGGAGCCGGACGAGCAGTACTTC. Residues: CASRGLEPDEQYF.

This clonotype was recorded at least ten times. The rearrangement links TRBV7-2 to TRBJ2-3, with TRBD2 identical over 7 bases. Losses at the gene ends were 5 bases for V and 3 bases for J; bases not matched to a gene: 8. The CDR3 runs to 15 residues. The germline V gene encodes CDR1 SGHTA and CDR2 FQGNSA. Written as DNA, the CDR3 is TGTGCCAGCAGCCCGCAAGCGGGGAGGACAGATACGCAGTATTTT. Translating gives CASSPQAGRTDTQYF.

This clonotype occurred a few times. This chain connects TRBV28 to TRBJ1-1; 8 positions match TRBD1. Trimming took 1 base from V and 0 from J; bases not matched to a gene: 4. The germline gives CDR1 MDHEN, CDR2 SYDVKM. The CDR3 contains 16 residues. CDR3 loop: CASSLYQGALNTEAFF. DNA of the CDR3: TGTGCCAGCAGTTTATACCAGGGGGCGCTGAACACTGAAGCTTTCTTT.

In this sample, this clonotype turned up a few times. The chain recombines TRBV10-3 with TRBJ2-5, with D maybe TRBD1 (6 bases). Germline assignment: CDR1 ENHRY and CDR2 SYGVKD. The CDR3 runs 14 residues. V was trimmed by 2 bases and J by 4 bases, leaving 11 bases between them. The CDR3 loop reads CAISEVQGRETQYF. The CDR3 DNA is TGTGCCATCAGTGAGGTACAGGGTAGAGAGACCCAGTACTTC.